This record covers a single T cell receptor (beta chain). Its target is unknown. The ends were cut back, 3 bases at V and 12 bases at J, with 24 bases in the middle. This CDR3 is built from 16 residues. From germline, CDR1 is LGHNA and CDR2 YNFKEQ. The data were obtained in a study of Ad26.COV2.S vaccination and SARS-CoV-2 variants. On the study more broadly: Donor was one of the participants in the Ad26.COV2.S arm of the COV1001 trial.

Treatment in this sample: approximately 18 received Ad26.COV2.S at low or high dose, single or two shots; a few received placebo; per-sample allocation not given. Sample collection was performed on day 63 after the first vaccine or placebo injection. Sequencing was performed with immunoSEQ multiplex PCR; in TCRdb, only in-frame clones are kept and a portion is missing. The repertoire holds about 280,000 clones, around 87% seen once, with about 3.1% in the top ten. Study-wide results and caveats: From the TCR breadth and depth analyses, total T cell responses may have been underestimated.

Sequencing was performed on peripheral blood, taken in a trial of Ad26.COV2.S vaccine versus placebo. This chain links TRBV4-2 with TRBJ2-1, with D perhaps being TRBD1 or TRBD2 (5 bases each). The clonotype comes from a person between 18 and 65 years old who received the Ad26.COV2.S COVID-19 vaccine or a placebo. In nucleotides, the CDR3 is TGTGCCAGCAGCCAGGACTTTAGCGCCGCACAGGTTGGGCAGTTCTTC. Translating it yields CASSQDFSAAQVGQFF.